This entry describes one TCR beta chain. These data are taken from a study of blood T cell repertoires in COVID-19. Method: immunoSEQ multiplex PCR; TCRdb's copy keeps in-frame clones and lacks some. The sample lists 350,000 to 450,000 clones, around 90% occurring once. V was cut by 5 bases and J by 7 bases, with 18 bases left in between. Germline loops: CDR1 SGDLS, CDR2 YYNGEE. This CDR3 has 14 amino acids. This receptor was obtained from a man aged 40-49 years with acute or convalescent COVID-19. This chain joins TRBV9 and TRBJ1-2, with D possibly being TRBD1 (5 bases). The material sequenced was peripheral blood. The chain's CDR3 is CASSGAVKGGGYTF. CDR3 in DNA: TGTGCCAGCAGTGGGGCGGTCAAGGGAGGTGGCTACACCTTC.